Each of the 28 T cell receptor beta chains below was sequenced from the same sample in a study of blood T cell repertoires in COVID-19. Sequenced by immunoSEQ multiplex PCR; TCRdb stores in-frame clones only, minus some. The sample yields some 97,000 clones, 85% to 90% seen once. Material: peripheral blood. All receptors derive from a human donor in a cohort sampled during active COVID-19.

This clone was observed once. This chain connects TRBV5-1 to TRBJ2-1; TRBD2 aligns across 11 bases. Germline lookup yields CDR1 SGHRS and CDR2 YFSETQ. V was clipped by 2 bases and J by 4 bases; unmatched bases: 5. This CDR3 has 16 amino acids. For the CDR3, the DNA is TGCGCCAGCAGCTTAGAGACTAGCGGGAAGTACAATGAGCAGTTCTTC. Translated: CASSLETSGKYNEQFF.

The genes are TRBV6-5 and TRBJ1-6; a weak D match, TRBD1 (5 bases). Germline loops: CDR1 MNHEY, CDR2 SVGAGI. Trimming took off 0 bases at V and 10 bases at J, with 13 bases between the two ends. CDR3 size: 15 residues. The CDR3 is CASSYSKGRISPLHF. The CDR3, as DNA: TGTGCCAGCAGTTACTCGAAGGGGAGGATATCACCCCTCCACTTT.

The chain links TRBV11-2 to TRBJ2-1; D not resolved. CDR1 and CDR2 from the germline V gene are SGHAT and FQNNGV. The CDR3 spans 15 residues. The V and J ends lost 6 bases and 8 bases respectively, with 20 bases between them. The CDR3 region is CASRGERFARDEQFF. Here the CDR3 DNA reads TGTGCCAGCAGGGGTGAGCGTTTCGCTCGCGATGAGCAGTTCTTC.

The chain couples TRBV7-2 to TRBJ1-5; D might be TRBD1 (5 bases). Trimming left V 4 bases short and J 0 bases short, with 10 bases between. Germline loops: CDR1 SGHTA, CDR2 FQGNSA. CDR3 size: 15 residues. CDR3 DNA sequence: TGTGCCAGCAGCTCAACAGGTAATAGCAATCAGCCCCAGCATTTT. Protein product: CASSSTGNSNQPQHF. Using reference TRBV7-2 and TRBJ1-5 for the parts outside the CDR3, the full variable domain is GAGVSQSPSNKVTEKGKDVELRCDPISGHTALYWYRQSLGQGLEFLIYFQGNSAPDKSGLPSDRFSAERTGGSVSTLTIQRTQQEDSAVYLCASSSTGNSNQPQHFGDGTRLSIL.

The chain joins TRBV19 to TRBJ2-2, with TRBD2 matching over 11 bases. Germline trimming cut 6 bases from V and 7 bases from J; bases unmatched to any gene: 4. Germline V gene lookup returns CDR1 LNHDA and CDR2 SQIVND (reference sequence). CDR3 length: 14 residues. The CDR3 sequence: CASRETSGSGELFF. The CDR3 region has the DNA TGTGCCAGTAGAGAAACTAGCGGGAGCGGGGAGCTGTTTTTT.

CDR3 nucleotides: TGTGCCAGCAGCTTACAAGCGGGAGCTAACGAGCAGTACTTC. Its protein product is CASSLQAGANEQYF. The chain is built from TRBV7-2 and TRBJ2-7; 8 nucleotides line up with TRBD2. The CDR3 contains 14 residues. After removal of 2 bases from V and 5 bases from J, the junction contained 5 bases not matched to a gene. The germline V gene has CDR1 SGHTA and CDR2 FQGNSA.

The chain couples TRBV9 to TRBJ2-3; TRBD2 matches 7 bases. CDR3 length: 16 residues. V shed 4 bases, J shed 0 bases, and the junction held 8 bases outside the gene matches. CDR1 is SGDLS and CDR2 is YYNGEE in the germline V gene. CDR3 sequence reads: CASSPRGGGSTDTQYF. The CDR3, as DNA: TGTGCCAGCAGCCCACGTGGGGGGGGGAGCACAGATACGCAGTATTTT.

The J gene is TRBJ1-3, the V gene TRBV5-4; tentative D call: TRBD1 (6 bases). Trimming stripped 0 bases from V and 4 bases from J, with 11 bases between. Germline V lookup: CDR1 SGHNT, CDR2 YYREEE (reference sequence). The CDR3 contains 15 residues. The chain's CDR3 is CASSLGQGKGNTIYF. In nucleotides, the CDR3 is TGTGCCAGCAGCTTGGGGCAGGGGAAAGGAAACACCATATATTTT.

The chain has TRBV25-1 and TRBJ1-6; 9 bases fit TRBD1. Trimming cost V 6 bases and J 7 bases; bases outside gene matches: 4. The CDR3 has 14 amino acids. Germline V gene lookup returns CDR1 MGHDK and CDR2 SYGVNS. As DNA, the CDR3 is TGTGCCAGCAGAGGGACAGGGAAAAATTCACCCCTCCACTTT. Protein product: CASRGTGKNSPLHF.

This sequence joins TRBV19 and TRBJ1-2; D is possibly TRBD1 (6 bases). Germline CDR1 is LNHDA and CDR2 is SQIVND (reference sequence). The CDR3 extends over 14 amino acids. Trimming left V 6 bases short and J 5 bases short, with 16 bases between. The CDR3 DNA follows: TGTGCCAGTAGCACCGCCCTAGGACAGTATGGCTACACCTTC. This translates into CASSTALGQYGYTF. Together with reference TRBV19 and TRBJ1-2, the CDR3 gives the full variable domain: DGGITQSPKYLFRKEGQNVTLSCEQNLNHDAMYWYRQDPGQGLRLIYYSQIVNDFQKGDIAEGYSVSREKKESFPLTVTSAQKNPTAFYLCASSTALGQYGYTFGSGTRLTVV.

V is TRBV29-1 and J is TRBJ1-1; TRBD1 matches at 7 bases. The ends lost 7 bases at V and 8 bases at J; junction bases unmatched: 13. The CDR3 has 13 residues. The germline V gene has CDR1 SQVTM and CDR2 ANQGSEA. This chain's CDR3 is CSAPRTGGTEAFF. The CDR3 coding sequence is TGCAGCGCCCCGCGGACAGGCGGAACCGAAGCTTTCTTT. The whole variable domain, filled in from reference TRBV29-1 and TRBJ1-1, reads SAVISQKPSRDICQRGTSLTIQCQVDSQVTMMFWYRQQPGQSLTLIATANQGSEATYESGFVIDKFPISRPNLTFSTLTVSNMSPEDSSIYLCSAPRTGGTEAFFGQGTRLTVV.

The chain links TRBV18 to TRBJ2-3; TRBD2 aligns across 10 bases. In germline, CDR1 is KGHSH, CDR2 LQKENI. V was pared by 5 bases and J by 4 bases, with 9 bases of the junction left unmatched. This CDR3 has 16 residues. The chain's CDR3 is CASSASSGSVPDTQYF. CDR3 coding DNA: TGTGCCAGCTCAGCCTCTAGCGGGAGCGTCCCAGATACGCAGTATTTT.

The rearrangement joins TRBV6-2 or TRBV6-3 to TRBJ1-2; D gene ambiguous. Germline-derived CDR1 and CDR2 are MNHEY and SVGEGT. The ends were cut back, 4 bases at V and 8 bases at J, with 17 bases in the middle. The length of the CDR3 is 14 residues. The CDR3 sequence: CASSSPVGALGYTF. CDR3 DNA sequence: TGTGCCAGCAGTTCCCCTGTGGGCGCTTTGGGCTACACCTTC.

The rearrangement joins TRBV2 to TRBJ1-2, with D uncertain. Deletions cut 2 bases from V and 4 bases from J, with 11 bases between. This CDR3 comprises 14 residues. Germline V gene data show CDR1 as SNHLY and CDR2 as FYNNEI. This CDR3 reads CASSEHTLGYGYTF. In DNA form, the CDR3 reads TGTGCCAGCAGTGAACACACGCTAGGCTATGGCTACACCTTC.

The chain is built from TRBV11-1 and TRBJ1-2; 9 bases agree with TRBD1. This CDR3 region has 15 residues. Germline V gene lookup returns CDR1 SGHAT and CDR2 FQDESV (reference sequence). The J segment lost 2 bases and the V segment lost 7 bases, leaving 8 bases of the junction unmatched. For the CDR3, the DNA is TGTGCCAGCACCTTGACGGACAGGGGCAACTATGGCTACACCTTC. Translating it yields CASTLTDRGNYGYTF.

This chain joins TRBV28 and TRBJ1-2, with D possibly TRBD1 on 5 matching bases. Per the germline V gene, CDR1 is MDHEN and CDR2 is SYDVKM. The CDR3 consists of 12 residues. V lost 5 bases, J lost 6 bases, and 10 bases lay in between. In DNA, the CDR3 is TGTGCCAGCAGTGAAGACAGACATGGCTACACCTTC. It specifies CASSEDRHGYTF.

The chain recombines TRBV18 with TRBJ1-3; D call uncertain. V was shortened by 1 base and J by 0 bases, with 16 bases between the two germline ends. This CDR3 has 18 amino acids. Germline V gene data show CDR1 as KGHSH and CDR2 as LQKENI. This chain's CDR3 is CASSPLVSVSYSGNTIYF. The CDR3 bases are TGTGCCAGCTCACCACTAGTCTCTGTAAGCTACTCTGGAAACACCATATATTTT. The whole variable domain, remainder taken from reference TRBV18 and TRBJ1-3, is NAGVMQNPRHLVRRRGQEARLRCSPMKGHSHVYWYRQLPEEGLKFMVYLQKENIIDESGMPKERFSAEFPKEGPSILRIQQVVRGDSAAYFCASSPLVSVSYSGNTIYFGEGSWLTVV.

This clone appeared a single time. The chain joins TRBV19 to TRBJ1-4; D perhaps matches TRBD1 (5 bases). V shed 6 bases and J shed 2 bases, with 10 bases lying between them. CDR1 LNHDA and CDR2 SQIVND come from the germline V gene (reference sequence). CDR3 size: 14 residues. This CDR3 reads CASRTTATNEKLFF. CDR3 bases: TGTGCCAGTAGGACGACAGCCACTAATGAAAAACTGTTTTTT. Variable domain in full (rest from reference TRBV19 and TRBJ1-4): DGGITQSPKYLFRKEGQNVTLSCEQNLNHDAMYWYRQDPGQGLRLIYYSQIVNDFQKGDIAEGYSVSREKKESFPLTVTSAQKNPTAFYLCASRTTATNEKLFFGSGTQLSVL.

This clone has only a few counts. The chain carries TRBV4-1 and TRBJ2-7; a possible D gene is TRBD1 (6 bases). The CDR3 runs to 13 residues. V was pared by 8 bases and J by 1 base, with 12 bases between. Germline V gives CDR1 MGHRA, CDR2 YSYEKL. The CDR3 coding sequence is TGCGCCAGCTGGGACATCGTTTCCTACGAGCAGTACTTC. Encoded protein: CASWDIVSYEQYF.

The chain has TRBV7-2 and TRBJ1-1; D is unclear. V gave up 3 bases and J gave up 14 bases, with 19 bases separating them. This CDR3 has 13 residues. Germline-derived CDR1 and CDR2 are SGHTA and FQGNSA. Here the CDR3 DNA reads TGTGCCAGCAGCTTGGATCTGACGGCGGCAAGCTTCTTT. It translates to CASSLDLTAASFF.

This clone was counted between two and nine times. The chain carries TRBV6-2 or TRBV6-3 and TRBJ2-7; TRBD2 matches 11 bases. Germline V gives CDR1 MNHEY, CDR2 SVGEGT. With V trimmed by 4 bases and J by 6 bases, 2 bases remained unmatched. The CDR3 runs 13 residues. The CDR3 DNA sequence: TGTGCCAGCAGTTCTAGCGGGGGGTCCGAGCAGTACTTC. As protein: CASSSSGGSEQYF.

In its sample, this clone was seen once. CDR3 protein: CASSSLTGGDETQYF. The CDR3 region has the DNA TGCGCCAGTTCATCCTTGACAGGGGGCGACGAGACCCAGTACTTC. The chain combines TRBV5-1 with TRBJ2-5, with TRBD1 identical over 10 bases. The CDR3 consists of 15 residues. Germline assignment: CDR1 SGHRS and CDR2 YFSETQ. V trimming: 8 bases; J trimming: 5 bases; junction bases outside the gene matches: 12.

This clone appeared many times. Other nucleotide sequences from this sample produce the same CDR3. V and J are TRBV9 and TRBJ1-1; D gene unclear. The CDR3 totals 15 residues. Germline CDR1 SGDLS, CDR2 YYNGEE. Between the trimmed V and J ends, which lost 1 base and 3 bases, there was a span of 13 bases. CDR3 sequence: CASSVLTNMDTEAFF. CDR3 DNA sequence: TGTGCCAGCAGCGTATTAACAAATATGGACACTGAAGCTTTCTTT.

This clone occurred once. The gene calls are TRBV19 and TRBJ2-2; 9 nucleotides match TRBD2. Germline CDR1 is LNHDA and CDR2 is SQIVND (reference sequence). The CDR3 totals 18 residues. Trimming removed 4 bases from V and 6 bases from J; junction bases left unmatched: 15. Here the CDR3 reads CASSKRRGSGSKAGELFF. The CDR3 nucleotides read TGTGCCAGTAGTAAGAGGAGGGGTAGCGGGAGTAAAGCCGGGGAGCTGTTTTTT.

The V gene is TRBV19, the J gene TRBJ1-2, with 7 bases aligning to TRBD1. CDR3 length: 14 amino acids. Germline CDR1 and CDR2: LNHDA and SQIVND (reference sequence). V lost 7 bases to trimming and J lost 8 bases; unmatched junction nucleotides: 13. The CDR3 is CASTSGQARGGYTF. In DNA, the CDR3 is TGTGCCAGTACATCTGGACAGGCCAGAGGGGGCTACACCTTC.

The J gene is TRBJ1-3, the V gene TRBV29-1, with D unresolved. CDR3 length: 11 residues. Germline CDR1 is SQVTM and CDR2 is ANQGSEA. V lost 3 bases to trimming and J lost 2 bases, with 2 bases between them. As DNA, the CDR3 is TGCAGCGTTGACGCTGGAAACACCATATATTTT. It codes for CSVDAGNTIYF.

The V call is TRBV12-2, the J call TRBJ2-3; the DNA was not used to check the table's D call, TRBD2. TRBV12-2 represents a pseudogene. The length of the CDR3 is 17 residues. In DNA, the CDR3 is TGTGCAAGTCGCTTGCCCGAGCGGGAGATGGCCACAGATACGCAGTATTTT. The encoded protein is CASRLPEREMATDTQYF.

This clone occurred once. This chain uses TRBV5-1 with TRBJ2-5, with TRBD2 identical over 11 bases. The CDR3 totals 17 residues. V dropped 4 bases and J dropped 1; count of bases not matched to a gene: 9. Germline V gene data show CDR1 as SGHRS and CDR2 as YFSETQ. The CDR3 sequence: CASSPGVAGGPQETQYF. The CDR3 DNA is TGCGCCAGCAGCCCCGGGGTAGCGGGAGGGCCCCAAGAGACCCAGTACTTC.